The T cell receptor beta chain under discussion was sequenced for a study of cytomegalovirus exposure and HLA in healthy donors (dated by TCRdb to 2016 to 2017). About the full investigation: In an earlier analysis of approximately 500 of the donors, 276 Gb of sequence data and 100 million or so unique TCR beta sequences from 150 million to 200 million T cells were reported. An early release that covered about 600 HLA-typed donors contained approximately 300 gigabases of sequencing data and tens of millions of unique TCR sequences. The genetic ancestry cluster associated with self-reported Caucasian donors included 81% of the roughly 390 genotyped donors. The study aimed to test whether signatures of past pathogen exposure could be identified by cataloging public T cell receptors. The study profiled the T cell repertoires of around 700 subjects by immunosequencing and related them to cytomegalovirus serostatus. Along with the approximately 650-subject first cohort, a separate validation cohort of approximately 110 different subjects was used. To predict cytomegalovirus infection status, the study combined high-throughput TCR immunosequencing, statistical association of individual TCRs with disease status, and machine learning. In a later analysis, previously published TCR beta repertoires from several hundred donors were re-analyzed and high-resolution HLA genotyping was added so that TCR occurrence patterns could be studied. The later analysis used no new phenotypic data to find candidate immune exposures, relying instead on TCR beta sequences and their occurrence across donors. An earlier analysis of 587 of the donors applied high-throughput TCR beta sequencing to assess whether each TCR beta V gene segment acted as functional or pseudogenic. Alongside the repertoire data, information on donor age, sex, ethnicity and CMV serostatus was compiled. Genome-wide SNP genotypes for about three fifths of the 666 donors were used in a later genetic analysis, which treated that subset as a discovery cohort. All discovery cohort repertoires had been generated on a single sequencing platform. HLA typing covered class I and class II loci at four-digit resolution. The number of typed donors differed by locus: roughly 620-640 for A, B, C, DRB1 and DQB1; approximately 530 for DQA1; 606 for DPA1; and some 470 for DPB1. Several DR-DQ haplotypes were treated as single units for association and clustering because of strong linkage in the cohort. Among over 350 genotyped donors of the cohort, an average of approximately 230,000 unique TCR beta nucleotide sequences were sequenced per donor, around 20% of them non-productive. The paper's findings and limits, for the study overall: A few of the identified cytomegalovirus-associated TCR beta chains were confirmed in vitro to be specific for cytomegalovirus antigens. A cluster of highly shared sequence variants was judged likely to represent a technical artifact of the sequencing pipeline. The earlier analysis of about 600 of the donors excluded over 15 rarely observed V segments, including chromosome 9 orphons, because counts were too low. While some public TCRs were present in many individuals, most TCR sequences turned up only very rarely across donors. The classifier was reported to diagnose cytomegalovirus status with high specificity and sensitivity in both the original and validation cohorts. Because HLA typing was unavailable for some donors at each locus, only the typed subset was used in association tests. Specific HLA alleles were associated with roughly 17,000 TCR beta sequences at a false discovery rate of 0.05 in a later analysis. When HLA alleles, especially DR and DQ, strongly co-occurred, attributing TCR associations to individual alleles was difficult. It was suggested by the authors that the approach could potentially be generalized to other disease states and immunological phenotypes. The study listed approximately 160 TCR beta chains as associated with cytomegalovirus. A further reported finding was that TCR beta sequences accurately predicted the HLA-A and HLA-B alleles for most subjects in the first cohort. According to a later analysis, most CMV-associated TCR beta chains appeared to be HLA-restricted, and the HLA associations seemed to be driven largely by CMV exposure. A later genetic analysis reported fewer N-insertions in productive TCRs among donors in an Asian-associated ancestry cluster than the roughly 670-donor mean. Compared with equally common non-associated chains, HLA-associated TCR beta chains in a later analysis were more clonally expanded and had lower generation probabilities. For the cohort, immune exposure information was limited to CMV serostatus. Linkage disequilibrium might explain the correlated functional status among segregating V segments, but an unknown experimental factor could not be ruled out. Presence/absence analyses assumed roughly uniform sequencing depth across donors, an assumption that may not hold. According to a later analysis, parvovirus B19, influenza, CMV and Epstein-Barr virus appeared linked to several top co-occurrence clusters. Some IMGT-functional V segments, including TRBV6-2 and TRBV6-3, could not be distinguished by the 87-base-pair reads and were therefore excluded. A later genetic analysis associated a missense DCLRE1C variant with V-gene and J-gene trimming of TCR beta chains, and an independent cohort replicated the association. In an earlier analysis of roughly 560 of the donors, most TCR beta V segments were observed in productive rearrangements about 87% or about 30% of the time, broadly matching IMGT annotations. A later analysis found that TCR association rates varied across HLA loci, with DRB1 alleles showing the most associated TCRs and HLA-C alleles the fewest. In this cohort, only TCR beta chains were sequenced, and detectable features were limited by the absence of alpha or paired-chain data.

The library was generated by the immunoSEQ multiplex PCR assay. A mixture of 60 forward primers for TCR Vbeta segments and 13 reverse primers for TCR Jbeta segments was used in the multiplex PCR. A multiplex PCR assay on genomic DNA amplified the CDR3 region of rearranged TCR beta genes. On the Illumina HiSeq System, the amplified TCR beta libraries were sequenced as 87-base-pair reads. In the paper's pipeline: A later analysis counted tens of millions of unique TCR beta chains across the 666 repertoires, and some 11 million of these chains were shared by at least two donors. To remove PCR and sequencing errors, raw reads were error-corrected and collapsed into unique sequences using a nearest-neighbor algorithm that merged closely related sequences. Alignment of CDR3 sequences to IMGT reference sequences was used to assign V, D and J gene segments. Each retained sequence needed at least a six-nucleotide match to both a V gene segment and a J gene segment. Rearrangements were classified as productive when the CDR3 lacked stop codons and remained in frame with V and J, and all other rearrangements were classified as non-productive. CDR3 was defined by IMGT convention, running from the second conserved V-encoded cysteine to the conserved J-encoded phenylalanine. The earlier analysis of 500 to 750 of the donors excluded any sequence lacking an unambiguous match to a single V gene segment. In an earlier analysis of a few hundred of the donors, a V segment was called functional when productive rearrangements were above 56.7%, and segregating when the standard deviation between donors exceeded 5%. To diagnose cytomegalovirus status from the catalog of TCR beta chain sequences, a statistical classification framework was built. A later analysis assigned V and J genes by comparing TCR nucleotide sequences with IMGT/GENE-DB human TR gene sequences. In a later analysis, CDR3 sequences and most-parsimonious VDJ recombination scenarios were assigned using the TCRdist pipeline. In a later analysis, each TCR beta chain was defined by its CDR3 amino acid sequence together with its V-gene family, and reads without a unique V-gene family were excluded. To address suspected cross-contamination and a sequencing artifact, a later analysis removed around 590 highly shared, low-generation-probability nucleotide sequences. In a later analysis, a clonal expansion index was calculated for each public chain from normalized within-repertoire ranks of inferred template counts. A later analysis computed generation probabilities with a VDJ recombination model fitted to out-of-frame rearrangements, and checked the results against IGoR. In a later analysis, TCR-TCR, TCR-HLA and TCR-CMV co-occurrence was scored with hypergeometric tests, and a repertoire-size bias correction was applied to TCR pairs. A later analysis estimated false discovery rates by permuting HLA or CMV assignments 20 times. In a later analysis, co-occurring TCRs were grouped with DBSCAN, and TCRdist sequence similarity was added when clustering was performed within HLA-allele-positive subsets. Repertoires with fewer than 30,000 or more than 120,000 public chains, plus five repertoires with anomalous nucleotide sharing, were excluded from co-occurrence clustering. This immuneACCESS table, as held by TCRdb, lists in-frame sequences with V and J called but not all clones. Of the missing ones, under half trace to an unresolved V gene in checked studies; the others have no known cause. D and trimming were read from the DNA, whereas the V and J calls and clone size are those reported in that table. The table for this sample lists some 160,000 clones; around 80% of them were counted only once. Approximately 1.5% of the sample is taken by the ten largest.

The germline V gene (reference sequence) sets CDR1 to SEHNR and CDR2 to FQNEAQ. V ends up 5 bases short and J 7 bases short, with an unmatched junction base count of 12. The CDR3 covers 16 residues, taking in both the cysteine and the phenylalanine. The kept DNA is CDR3 alone, 48 bases in frame from the first base. As for this clone: Its target antigen remains unknown. No quality values exist for individual bases; no much larger clone is one base distant.

The cohort was made up of roughly 670 healthy bone marrow donors. At the time of sampling, all cohort members were nominally healthy, though unrecorded immune exposures were likely present. The donor tested CMV seronegative and was one of the 352 seronegative cohort members. Each donor provided a peripheral blood sample, and peripheral blood mononuclear cells were used for TCR beta sequencing. The Qiagen DNeasy Blood Extraction Kit was used to extract genomic DNA from the blood cell samples. The chain is assembled from TRBV7-9 and TRBJ1-4, and 8 junction bases match TRBD1. Material for sequencing was PBMCs. This clonotype was obtained from a woman between 18 and 29 years old in good health and CMV-seronegative. Here the CDR3 is given as CASSPYRTGRVEKLFF. In nucleotide form, the sequence is TGTGCCAGCAGCCCGTATCGGACAGGGCGGGTTGAAAAACTGTTTTTT.